This entry describes one T cell receptor (beta chain). V lost 2 bases to trimming and J lost 4 bases; unmatched junction nucleotides: 4. Germline values: CDR1 MDHEN, CDR2 SYDVKM. The CDR3 consists of 17 residues. Data came from immunoSEQ multiplex PCR; TCRdb stores just in-frame clones and leaves some out. The data hold tens of thousands of clones, with 90% to 95% observed a single time. The sample originates from a study of T cell changes during pregnancy in multiple sclerosis. The TCR was taken from a female donor with multiple sclerosis, enrolled in a pregnancy study. The rearrangement uses TRBV28 and TRBJ2-1; 14 positions agree with TRBD2. Sequencing was performed on CD8+ T cells from peripheral blood mononuclear cells, taken in the third trimester of pregnancy. The DNA for the CDR3 is TGTGCCAGCAGTTTAATGACTAGCGGGAGGGGGTACAATGAGCAGTTCTTC. As protein: CASSLMTSGRGYNEQFF.